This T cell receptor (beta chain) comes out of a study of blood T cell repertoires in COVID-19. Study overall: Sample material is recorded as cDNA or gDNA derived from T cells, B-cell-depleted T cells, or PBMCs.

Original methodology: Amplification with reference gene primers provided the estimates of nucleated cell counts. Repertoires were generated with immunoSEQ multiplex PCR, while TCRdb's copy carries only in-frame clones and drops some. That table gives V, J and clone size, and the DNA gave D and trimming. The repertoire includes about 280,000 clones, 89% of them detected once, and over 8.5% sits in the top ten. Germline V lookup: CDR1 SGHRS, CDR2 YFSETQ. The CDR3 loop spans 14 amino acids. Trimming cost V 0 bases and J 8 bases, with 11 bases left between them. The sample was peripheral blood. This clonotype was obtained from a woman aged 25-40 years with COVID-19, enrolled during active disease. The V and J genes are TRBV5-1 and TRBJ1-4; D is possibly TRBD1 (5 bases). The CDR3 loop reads CASSLAGGGEKLFF. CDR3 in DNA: TGCGCCAGCAGCTTGGCCGGGGGAGGGGAAAAACTGTTTTTT. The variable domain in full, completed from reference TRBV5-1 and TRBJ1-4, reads KAGVTQTPRYLIKTRGQQVTLSCSPISGHRSVSWYQQTPGQGLQFLFEYFSETQRNKGNFPGRFSGRQFSNSRSEMNVSTLELGDSALYLCASSLAGGGEKLFFGSGTQLSVL.